This TCR beta chain was identified in a study of OX40 agonist ivuxolimab in advanced cancers. Turning to the overall study: The costimulatory receptor OX40 (CD134) was targeted by ivuxolimab, a fully human IgG2 agonistic monoclonal antibody. The dose-escalation cohort was about 83% male with a mean age of around 64 years, ranging from roughly 23 to 80. Peripheral TCRbeta sequencing aimed to test whether ivuxolimab altered TCR sequence diversity and caused clonal T-cell expansion. Intravenous ivuxolimab was administered to patients every 2 weeks at six dose levels: 0.01, 0.1, 0.3, 1.5, 3 and 10 mg/kg. The paper reports the monotherapy dose-escalation portion (N ≈ 50 patients) of the phase I ivuxolimab trial. Partial responses were achieved by three dose-escalation patients, of whom one had hepatocellular carcinoma and two had cutaneous melanoma. Patients were allowed to have had prior anti-PD-1, anti-PD-L1 or anti-CTLA-4 therapy, and 40% to 45% of the dose-escalation patients had previously received checkpoint inhibitors. Of the roughly 50 dose-escalation patients, hepatocellular carcinoma was present in roughly 19, melanoma in roughly 15, renal cell carcinoma in 9 and head and neck cancer in 9.

General findings and caveats noted by the study authors: At doses from 0.1 to 3.0 mg/kg, clonal expansion was seen in both CD4+ and CD8+ blood T cells between baseline and week 6. The antigen specificity of the clonally expanded peripheral T cells was not determined. In partial responders in the 0.1-3.0 mg/kg groups, normalized peripheral clonal expansion was found to be among the lowest, especially among CD8+ T cells. Low levels of normalized T-cell clonal expansion were also seen in some nonresponding patients. After ivuxolimab, expanded clones were on average more numerous among CD8+ T cells than among CD4+ T cells.

Genomic DNA was extracted from sorted cells for sequencing of the TCRbeta CDR3 region. The immunoSEQ Assay was used for sequencing of TCRbeta CDR3 regions. TCRdb holds this immuneACCESS table with in-frame rearrangements only. Some clones are missing; in checked studies, unresolved V genes explain under half, and the rest has no known cause. For this sample there are around 19,000 clones; 83% appear just once. The ten largest clones take up approximately 51% of the sample. From the cysteine up to the phenylalanine, the CDR3 has a length of 14 residues. The CDR3 DNA has 42 bases and is translated from base 1. CDR1 and CDR2 were assigned from the germline V gene (reference sequence) as MNHEY and SMNVEV. V loses 2 bases of germline sequence and J loses 0 bases, and the interval between the two ends is 7 bases. Concerning this clone: The target of this receptor is not known. Base quality data are lacking; no much larger clone is found one base away.

The trial excluded patients who had a history of autoimmune disease or who were on systemic immunosuppression. In every dose cohort, peripheral blood was drawn for TCR sequencing at baseline, cycle 4 day 1, and cycle 7 day 1. Samples came from an open-label, multicenter, first-in-human phase I dose-escalation trial of ivuxolimab. Adults with locally advanced or metastatic head and neck squamous cell, hepatocellular, melanoma or renal cell carcinoma were enrolled in the trial. CD4+ and CD8+ T cells were sorted separately from peripheral blood before TCR sequencing. The rearranged segments are TRBV27 and TRBJ2-5, with the D gene not confidently named. The sequences come from CD4+ or CD8+ T cells sorted from blood, collected in a trial of the OX40 agonist ivuxolimab. The TCR sequence derives from an adult with an advanced solid tumor such as melanoma, head and neck, liver or kidney cancer. The nucleotide sequence is TGTGCCAGCAGTTTAGCACAGTACCAAGAGACCCAGTACTTC. Translation gives CASSLAQYQETQYF.